This is a list of T cell receptor beta chains from one sample in a study of T cell repertoires in cytomegalovirus infection. TCRdb reanalysed the reads using MiXCR and keeps one entry per CDR3 protein. This table has more than 400,000 distinct CDR3 sequences, around 27% appearing once. Sequencing was carried out using PBMCs. The source is a human donor in good health (CMV status not recorded). Some clones in this sample may be carry-over from other donors' samples. The CDR3 runs from the conserved cysteine through the conserved F or W. The D gene is left open where the match is weak. The size entry is marked missing in some rows and otherwise reads once, few, many or a size class.

V gene,clone size,D gene,J gene,CDR3 DNA,CDR3 protein
TRBV12-3/TRBV12-4,NA,TRBD1,TRBJ2-3,TGTGCCAGCAGTTTACCATTCCAGGGGGCCCCAGATACGCAGTATTTT,CASSLPFQGAPDTQYF
TRBV29-1,NA,NA,TRBJ2-1,TGCAGCGTTGAACAGGGTATCCCCTACAATGAGCAGTTCTTC,CSVEQGIPYNEQFF
TRBV12-3/TRBV12-4,NA,NA,TRBJ2-1,TGTGCCAGCAGTTTAAACCTACTACACAAACTTGGGCAGTTCTTC,CASSLNLLHKLGQFF
TRBV5-4,NA,NA,TRBJ1-3,TGTGCCAGCAGCTTGGGTCAGGGCCGAAACACCATATATTTT,CASSLGQGRNTIYF
TRBV6-1,NA,NA,TRBJ1-2,TGTGCCAGCACTCTCCGGGGGCAGGGCTACACCTTC,CASTLRGQGYTF
TRBV10-3,few,NA,TRBJ2-6,TGTGCCATCGAAGACCTCAACAACGTCCTGACTTTC,CAIEDLNNVLTF
TRBV28,NA,NA,TRBJ2-7,TGTGCCAGCAGTTTAGACGCCAGGGTGACTTACGAGCAGTACTTC,CASSLDARVTYEQYF
TRBV7-2,few,NA,TRBJ2-3,TGTGCCAGCAGCTTAGCCCCTGTTGGGGGGCGCGCAGATACGCAGTATTTT,CASSLAPVGGRADTQYF
TRBV27,few,TRBD2,TRBJ2-7,TGTGCCAGCAGTATACTAGCGGGGCATCACTACGAGCAGTACTTC,CASSILAGHHYEQYF
TRBV20-1,few,TRBD2,TRBJ2-1,TGCAGTGGGACCGGGACTAGATCCAATGAGCAGTTCTTC,CSGTGTRSNEQFF
TRBV18,few,TRBD1,TRBJ2-4,TGTGCCAGCTCACCAGGCGACAGGGGAAACATTCAGTACTTC,CASSPGDRGNIQYF
TRBV19,NA,NA,TRBJ1-5,TGTGCCAGTAGTATGGTTAGGGGGGCCAATCAGCCCCAGCATTTT,CASSMVRGANQPQHF
TRBV29-1,NA,NA,TRBJ1-2,TGCAGCGTTGTGTCTTCTCTTGGTGGCTACACCTTC,CSVVSSLGGYTF
TRBV19,NA,NA,TRBJ2-1,TGTGCCAGTAGTAGTAAGGGACTGACCTACAATGAGCAGTTCTTC,CASSSKGLTYNEQFF
TRBV7-3,many,TRBD1,TRBJ2-2,TGTGCCAGCAGCCCCCTGGGACAGGGGGCCGGGGAGCTGTTTTTT,CASSPLGQGAGELFF
TRBV6-2/TRBV6-3,few,TRBD1,TRBJ1-5,TGTGCCAGCAGCGGACAGGTCCATAGCAATCAGCCCCAGCATTTT,CASSGQVHSNQPQHF
TRBV12-3/TRBV12-4,few,NA,TRBJ2-4,TGTGCCAGCAGCTCGACTCGGAACATTCAGTACTTC,CASSSTRNIQYF
TRBV20-1,NA,TRBD2,TRBJ2-1,TGCAGTGCTGAGGGGGGGACTAGCGGGAGCCATGAGCAGTTCTTC,CSAEGGTSGSHEQFF
TRBV7-2,many,TRBD2,TRBJ2-5,TGTGCCAGCAGCATGACTAGCGGCCAAGAGACCCAGTACTTC,CASSMTSGQETQYF